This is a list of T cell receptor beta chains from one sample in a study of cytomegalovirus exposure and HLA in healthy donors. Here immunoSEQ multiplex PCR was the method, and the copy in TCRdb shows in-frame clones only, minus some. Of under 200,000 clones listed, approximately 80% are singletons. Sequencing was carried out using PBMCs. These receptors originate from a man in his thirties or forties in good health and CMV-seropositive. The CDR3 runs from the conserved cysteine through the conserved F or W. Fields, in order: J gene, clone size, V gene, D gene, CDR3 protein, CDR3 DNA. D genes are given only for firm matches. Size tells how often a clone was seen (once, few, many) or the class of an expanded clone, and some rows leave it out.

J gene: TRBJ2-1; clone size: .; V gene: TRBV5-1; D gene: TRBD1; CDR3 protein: CASSQQGNEQFF; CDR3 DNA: TGCGCCAGCAGTCAACAGGGGAATGAGCAGTTCTTC
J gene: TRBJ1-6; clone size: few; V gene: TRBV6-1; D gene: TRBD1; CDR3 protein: CASLRGESWPLHF; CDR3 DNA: TGTGCCAGCCTCAGGGGGGAGTCGTGGCCCCTCCACTTT
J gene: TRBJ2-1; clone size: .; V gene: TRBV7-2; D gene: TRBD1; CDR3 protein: CASSLGDRGNEQFF; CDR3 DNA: TGTGCCAGCAGCTTAGGGGACAGGGGTAATGAGCAGTTCTTC
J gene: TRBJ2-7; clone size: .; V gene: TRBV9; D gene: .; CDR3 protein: CASSPRGAVPNEQYF; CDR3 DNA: TGTGCCAGCAGCCCGCGCGGGGCCGTCCCCAACGAGCAGTACTTC
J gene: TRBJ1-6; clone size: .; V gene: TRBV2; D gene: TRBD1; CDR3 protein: CASGTGYSPLHF; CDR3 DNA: TGTGCCAGCGGGACAGGTTATTCACCCCTCCACTTT
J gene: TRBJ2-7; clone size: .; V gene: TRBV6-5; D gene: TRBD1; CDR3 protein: CASSSLSGTDSYEQYF; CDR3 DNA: TGTGCCAGCAGTTCTTTATCCGGGACAGACTCCTACGAGCAGTACTTC
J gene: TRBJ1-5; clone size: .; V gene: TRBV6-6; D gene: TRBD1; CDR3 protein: CASRFGQGGNQPQHF; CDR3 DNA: TGTGCCAGCAGATTCGGACAGGGGGGTAATCAGCCCCAGCATTTT
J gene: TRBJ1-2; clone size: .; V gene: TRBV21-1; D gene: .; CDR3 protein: CASSPSPLRRHGYTF; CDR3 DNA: TGTGCCAGCAGCCCGAGCCCACTCAGGAGGCACGGCTACACCTTC
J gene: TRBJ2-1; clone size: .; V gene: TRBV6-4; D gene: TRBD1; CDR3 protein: CASSPNGQASADEQFF; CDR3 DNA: TGTGCCAGCAGTCCGAATGGACAGGCGTCCGCCGATGAGCAGTTCTTC
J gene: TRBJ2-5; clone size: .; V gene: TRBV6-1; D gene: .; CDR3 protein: CASRLGYLKETQYF; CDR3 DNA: TGTGCCAGCAGGCTAGGCTACCTTAAAGAGACCCAGTACTTC
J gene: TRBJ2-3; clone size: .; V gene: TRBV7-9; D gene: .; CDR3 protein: CASSLQGGRLVQRTQYF; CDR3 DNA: TGTGCCAGCAGCCTCCAGGGAGGAAGATTGGTCCAACGGACGCAGTATTTT
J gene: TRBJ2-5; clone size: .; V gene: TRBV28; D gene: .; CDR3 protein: CASSLFPGGETQYF; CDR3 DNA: TGTGCCAGCAGTTTATTCCCAGGGGGGGAGACCCAGTACTTC
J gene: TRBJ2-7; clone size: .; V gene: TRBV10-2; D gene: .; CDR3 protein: CASKPGLLPLYEQYF; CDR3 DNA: TGCGCCAGCAAGCCGGGACTTCTCCCCCTCTACGAGCAGTACTTC
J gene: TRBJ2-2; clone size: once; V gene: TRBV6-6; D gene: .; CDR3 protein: CASSFLGTTGELFF; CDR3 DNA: TGTGCCAGCAGTTTTCTAGGAACCACCGGGGAGCTGTTTTTT
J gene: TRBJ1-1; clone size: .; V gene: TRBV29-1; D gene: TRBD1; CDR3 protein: CSVAGTGGNTEAFF; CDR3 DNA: TGCAGCGTTGCGGGGACAGGGGGCAACACTGAAGCTTTCTTT
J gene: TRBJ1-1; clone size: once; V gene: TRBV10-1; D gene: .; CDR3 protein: CASSESTGRLTFF; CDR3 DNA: TGCGCCAGCAGTGAGTCGACGGGGAGGTTGACTTTCTTT
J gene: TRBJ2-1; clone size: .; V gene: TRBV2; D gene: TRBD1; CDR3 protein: CASSLDRVQDNEQFF; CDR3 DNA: TGTGCCAGCAGTCTGGACAGGGTCCAGGACAATGAGCAGTTCTTC
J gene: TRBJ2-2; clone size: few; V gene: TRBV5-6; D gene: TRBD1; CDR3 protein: CASSWGVDRANTGELFF; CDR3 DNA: TGTGCCAGCAGCTGGGGAGTCGACAGGGCCAACACCGGGGAGCTGTTTTTT
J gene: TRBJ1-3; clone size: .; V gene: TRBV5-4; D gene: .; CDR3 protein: CASSLDSGNTIYF; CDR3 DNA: TGTGCCAGCAGCTTGGACAGCGGAAACACCATATATTTT
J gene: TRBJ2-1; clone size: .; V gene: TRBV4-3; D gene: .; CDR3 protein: CASSQHRGLANEQFF; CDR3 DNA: TGCGCCAGCAGCCAGCACCGAGGCTTAGCCAATGAGCAGTTCTTC
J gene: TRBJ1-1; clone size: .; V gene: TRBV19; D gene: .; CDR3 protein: CASSIVGGAVEAFF; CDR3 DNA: TGTGCCAGTAGTATAGTCGGGGGGGCTGTGGAGGCTTTCTTT
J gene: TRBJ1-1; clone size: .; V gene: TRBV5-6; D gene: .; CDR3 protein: CASSLGGGTEAFF; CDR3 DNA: TGTGCCAGCAGTTTAGGGGGGGGCACTGAAGCTTTCTTT
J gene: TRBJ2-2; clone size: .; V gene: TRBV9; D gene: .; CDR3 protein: CASSPRGSPNTGELFF; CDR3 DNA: TGTGCCAGCAGCCCTAGAGGATCACCGAACACCGGGGAGCTGTTTTTT
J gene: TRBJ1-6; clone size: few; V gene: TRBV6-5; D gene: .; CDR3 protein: CASSRGNNSPLHF; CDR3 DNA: TGTGCCAGCAGCCGCGGGAATAATTCACCCCTCCACTTT
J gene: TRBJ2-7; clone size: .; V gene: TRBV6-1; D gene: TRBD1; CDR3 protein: CASSADRAPYEQYF; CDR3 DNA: TGTGCCAGCAGTGCGGACAGGGCCCCCTACGAGCAGTACTTC
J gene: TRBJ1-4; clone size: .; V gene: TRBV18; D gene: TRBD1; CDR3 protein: CASSPGQGAGEKLFF; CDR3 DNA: TGTGCCAGCTCCCCGGGACAGGGGGCGGGAGAAAAACTGTTTTTT
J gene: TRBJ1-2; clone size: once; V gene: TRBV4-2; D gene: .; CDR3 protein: CASSQEGDTNYGYTF; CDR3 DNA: TGTGCCAGCAGCCAAGAAGGGGACACCAACTATGGCTACACCTTC
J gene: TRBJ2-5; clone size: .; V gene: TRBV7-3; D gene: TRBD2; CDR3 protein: CASSLGPSGGQETQYF; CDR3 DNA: TGTGCCAGCAGCTTAGGGCCTAGCGGGGGGCAAGAGACCCAGTACTTC
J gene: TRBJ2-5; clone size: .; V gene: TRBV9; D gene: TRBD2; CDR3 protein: CASSPAGGRETQYF; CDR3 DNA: TGTGCCAGCAGCCCCGCGGGGGGACGGGAGACCCAGTACTTC
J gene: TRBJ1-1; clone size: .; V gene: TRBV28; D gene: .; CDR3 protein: CASSLLGGLGTEAFF; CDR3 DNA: TGTGCCAGCAGTTTATTGGGGGGGCTGGGGACTGAAGCTTTCTTT
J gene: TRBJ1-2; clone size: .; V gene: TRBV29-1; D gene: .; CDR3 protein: CSVAGYYGYTF; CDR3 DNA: TGCAGCGTTGCCGGGTACTATGGCTACACCTTC
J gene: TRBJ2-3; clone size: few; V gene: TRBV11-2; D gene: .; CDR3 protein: CASSLEGGAAKDTQYF; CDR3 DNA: TGTGCCAGCAGCTTAGAAGGCGGGGCAGCCAAGGATACGCAGTATTTT
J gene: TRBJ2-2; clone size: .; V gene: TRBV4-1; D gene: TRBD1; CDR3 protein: CASSHPRGTGELFF; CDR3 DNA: TGCGCCAGCAGCCATCCCAGGGGGACCGGGGAGCTGTTTTTT
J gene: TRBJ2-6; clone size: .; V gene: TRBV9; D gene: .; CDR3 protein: CASSVQGGSGANVLTF; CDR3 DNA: TGTGCCAGCAGCGTACAGGGGGGCTCTGGGGCCAACGTCCTGACTTTC
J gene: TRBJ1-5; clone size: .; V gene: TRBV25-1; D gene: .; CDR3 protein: CASSEFRGDQPQHF; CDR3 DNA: TGTGCCAGCAGTGAATTCCGGGGGGATCAGCCCCAGCATTTT
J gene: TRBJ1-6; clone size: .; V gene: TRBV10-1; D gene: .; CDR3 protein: CASSEGSRSPLHF; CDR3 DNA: TGCGCCAGCAGTGAAGGTTCGCGGTCACCCCTCCACTTT
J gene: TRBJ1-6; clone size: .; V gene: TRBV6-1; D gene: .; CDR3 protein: CASSENDNNSPLHF; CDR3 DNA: TGTGCCAGCAGTGAAAATGACAATAATTCACCCCTCCACTTT
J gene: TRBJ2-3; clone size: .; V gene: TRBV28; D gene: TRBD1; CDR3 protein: CASTSGTGVGDTQYF; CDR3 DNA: TGTGCCAGCACCTCCGGGACAGGGGTTGGCGATACGCAGTATTTT
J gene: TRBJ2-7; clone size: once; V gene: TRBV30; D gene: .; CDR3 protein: CAWSLSGYEQYF; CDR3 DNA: TGTGCCTGGAGTCTATCTGGCTACGAGCAGTACTTC
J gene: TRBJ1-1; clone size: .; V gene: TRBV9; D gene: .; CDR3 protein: CASSVGGTEAFF; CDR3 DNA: TGTGCCAGCAGCGTCGGGGGAACTGAAGCTTTCTTT
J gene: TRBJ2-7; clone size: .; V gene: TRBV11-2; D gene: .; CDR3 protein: CASAMGLLAVQYF; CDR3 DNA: TGTGCCAGCGCGATGGGTCTTCTGGCGGTGCAGTACTTC
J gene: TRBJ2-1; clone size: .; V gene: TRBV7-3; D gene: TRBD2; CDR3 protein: CASSLFPSGGYNEQFF; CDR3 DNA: TGTGCCAGCAGCTTATTCCCTAGCGGCGGTTACAATGAGCAGTTCTTC